Listed here are 21 T cell receptor beta chains from one sample, sequenced in a study of B cell selection in AIRE deficiency. Repertoires were generated with immunoSEQ multiplex PCR, while TCRdb's copy carries only in-frame clones and drops some. Found here are about 25,000 clones, nearly 97% of them singletons; the top ten hold 0.2% to 0.3%. The sorted conventional CD4 T cells were gated as CD4+CD127+. Source material: CD4+CD127+ conventional T cells sorted from PBMCs. All receptors come from a human donor in good health.

The chain employs TRBV6-5 and TRBJ2-6; D gene ambiguous. Germline V gives CDR1 MNHEY, CDR2 SVGAGI. V was cut by 5 bases and J by 0 bases, with 5 bases left in between. This CDR3 has 14 amino acids. Here the CDR3 DNA reads TGTGCCAGCAGTGCCGACTCTGGGGCCAACGTCCTGACTTTC. Translating gives CASSADSGANVLTF.

The chain links TRBV28 to TRBJ2-3; D might be TRBD2 (6 bases). Germline-derived CDR1 and CDR2 are MDHEN and SYDVKM. V was trimmed by 2 bases and J by 4 bases, leaving 10 bases between them. This CDR3 comprises 14 residues. The CDR3 sequence is CASSLAGRADTQYF. DNA of the CDR3: TGTGCCAGCAGTTTAGCCGGGAGAGCAGATACGCAGTATTTT.

This sequence joins TRBV27 and TRBJ2-5; 9 bases line up with TRBD1. After removal of 5 bases from V and 5 bases from J, the junction contained 6 bases not matched to a gene. The V gene's germline CDR1 is MNHEY and CDR2 SMNVEV (reference sequence). This CDR3 has 14 amino acids. The CDR3 coding sequence is TGTGCCAGCAGTAGGGGACAGGGATCCGAGACCCAGTACTTC. Translation gives CASSRGQGSETQYF.

V and J are TRBV5-1 and TRBJ2-3, with unresolved D. Germline V gene data show CDR1 as SGHRS and CDR2 as YFSETQ. This CDR3 contains 12 residues. Trimming removed 4 bases from V and 5 bases from J, with 8 bases in between. In DNA form, the CDR3 reads TGCGCCAGCAGCACTTGGGGAGATACGCAGTATTTT. Protein: CASSTWGDTQYF.

This chain joins TRBV5-4 and TRBJ2-2; maybe TRBD1 (5 bases). V lost 0 bases to trimming and J lost 5 bases, with 11 bases between them. The CDR3 is 15 amino acids. Per germline, CDR1 SGHNT and CDR2 YYREEE (reference sequence). CDR3 bases: TGTGCCAGCAGCTTGGCGGGCAGGGCTACCGGGGAGCTGTTTTTT. Translated, it gives CASSLAGRATGELFF.

This sequence joins TRBV4-1 and TRBJ1-2; D not resolved. Trimming took off 1 base at V and 4 bases at J, with 7 bases between the two ends. Germline lookup yields CDR1 MGHRA and CDR2 YSYEKL. The CDR3 runs to 13 residues. In DNA, the CDR3 is TGCGCCAGCAGCCAAGGACGGCTCTATGGCTACACCTTC. Translating gives CASSQGRLYGYTF.

The V gene is TRBV25-1, the J gene TRBJ1-2; the D is unclear. The V gene lost 7 bases and the J gene lost 1 base, with 4 bases spanning the gap. Per germline, CDR1 MGHDK and CDR2 SYGVNS. The CDR3 runs to 11 residues. As DNA, the CDR3 is TGTGCCAGCAAGGTTAACTATGGCTACACCTTC. Amino acid sequence: CASKVNYGYTF.

With respect to this clone: An end of the junction does not agree with germline; a read error may underlie this. The chain uses TRBV19 and TRBJ1-5; D not certain. CDR1 is LNHDA, CDR2 SQIVND, per germline (reference sequence). The CDR3 runs to 14 residues. Here the CDR3 reads CASNWGFSNQPQHF. CDR3 bases: TGTGCGAGTAATTGGGGTTTTAGCAATCAGCCCCAGCATTTT.

The rearrangement uses TRBV27 and TRBJ1-1; D is possibly TRBD1 (6 bases). V shed 3 bases and J shed 2 bases, with 10 bases lying between them. The V gene's germline CDR1 is MNHEY and CDR2 SMNVEV (reference sequence). This CDR3 comprises 14 residues. CDR3 nucleotides: TGTGCCAGCAGTTTTTCAGGGACAAACACTGAAGCTTTCTTT. Residues: CASSFSGTNTEAFF.

The V call is TRBV7-2, the J call TRBJ2-6; D gene ambiguous. Germline values: CDR1 SGHTA, CDR2 FQGNSA. V gave up 1 base and J gave up 2 bases, with 6 bases separating them. This CDR3 has 15 amino acids. The chain's CDR3 is CASSLEGTGANVLTF. The DNA of the CDR3 is TGTGCCAGCAGCTTAGAGGGCACTGGGGCCAACGTCCTGACTTTC.

The chain has TRBV7-8 and TRBJ2-7; tentative D call: TRBD1 (6 bases). Germline values: CDR1 SGHVS, CDR2 FQNEAQ. Trimming took off 4 bases at V and 3 bases at J, with 19 bases between the two ends. The CDR3 extends over 16 amino acids. The DNA for the CDR3 is TGTGCCAGCAGCTCGATACAGGGAATCAGCTACTACGAGCAGTACTTC. This encodes CASSSIQGISYYEQYF.

This chain links TRBV11-2 with TRBJ2-3, with 12 bases that match TRBD2. CDR1 SGHAT and CDR2 FQNNGV come from the germline V gene. Losses at the gene ends were 6 bases for V and 5 bases for J; bases not matched to a gene: 6. CDR3 length equals 15 residues. CDR3 protein: CASSSSGGAGDTQYF. The CDR3 DNA follows: TGTGCCAGCAGTTCTAGCGGGGGGGCGGGAGATACGCAGTATTTT.

This clone has a single count. The J gene is TRBJ2-1, the V gene TRBV11-3; D gene ambiguous. The CDR3 loop spans 13 amino acids. With 3 bases removed from V and 6 bases from J, the gap between germline ends came to 9 bases. CDR1 SGHNT and CDR2 YENEEA come from the germline V gene. The CDR3 coding sequence is TGTGCCAGCAGCTTCAGCAGTCCCAATGAGCAGTTCTTC. Translated: CASSFSSPNEQFF.

V is TRBV5-1 and J is TRBJ2-2; D ambiguous. The V end was cut by 2 bases, the J end by 0 bases, with 8 bases between. The CDR3 extends over 15 amino acids. Germline V lookup: CDR1 SGHRS, CDR2 YFSETQ. The CDR3 nucleotides read TGCGCCAGCAGCTTCCGGGTTGCGAACACCGGGGAGCTGTTTTTT. This sequence encodes CASSFRVANTGELFF.

This chain uses TRBV27 with TRBJ1-4; tentative D call: TRBD1 (6 bases). This CDR3 is 15 amino acids long. Germline V gives CDR1 MNHEY, CDR2 SMNVEV (reference sequence). The V gene lost 6 bases and the J gene lost 6 bases, with 17 bases spanning the gap. Here the CDR3 reads CASRYGGGADEKLFF. The CDR3 nucleotides are TGTGCCAGCAGATACGGGGGGGGCGCGGATGAAAAACTGTTTTTT.

The genes are TRBV9 and TRBJ2-7, with TRBD2 identical over 12 bases. The V and J ends lost 3 bases and 4 bases, in that order; junction bases with no gene match: 5. The germline gives CDR1 SGDLS, CDR2 YYNGEE. CDR3 size: 15 residues. Written as DNA, the CDR3 is TGTGCCAGCAGCGCGACTAGCGGGAGAATATACGAGCAGTACTTC. This sequence encodes CASSATSGRIYEQYF.

V gene TRBV19 combines with J gene TRBJ2-1; no firm D call. The V gene's germline CDR1 is LNHDA and CDR2 SQIVND (reference sequence). The germline V and J ends were trimmed by 2 bases and 6 bases, with 8 bases remaining between them. The CDR3 runs to 13 residues. CDR3 coding DNA: TGTGCCAGTAGTATAATCGGGCCCAATGAGCAGTTCTTC. This encodes CASSIIGPNEQFF.

The rearrangement links TRBV11-2 to TRBJ1-5, with no clear D. Germline assignment: CDR1 SGHAT and CDR2 FQNNGV. The CDR3 is made up of 13 amino acids. Trimming shortened V by 5 bases and J by 5 bases, and 10 bases separated the two germline ends. The CDR3 loop is CASSPGSYQPQHF. In nucleotides, the CDR3 is TGTGCCAGCAGCCCGGGGTCCTATCAGCCCCAGCATTTT.

The chain combines TRBV6-6 with TRBJ1-2; D might be TRBD1 (6 bases). The V end was cut by 0 bases, the J end by 6 bases, with 11 bases between. CDR1 and CDR2 (germline): MNHNY, SVGAGI (reference sequence). CDR3 length: 14 amino acids. Written as DNA, the CDR3 is TGTGCCAGCAGTTACTCGAACAGGGTCCATGGCTACACCTTC. Its translation: CASSYSNRVHGYTF.

The V call is TRBV18, the J call TRBJ2-3; 7 bases are shared with TRBD1. Germline lookup yields CDR1 KGHSH and CDR2 LQKENI. Unmatched junction bases numbered 12, after V lost 2 bases and J lost 4 bases. CDR3 size: 17 residues. CDR3 sequence: CASSPDRALREPDTQYF. The CDR3 DNA follows: TGTGCCAGCTCACCAGACAGGGCGTTAAGGGAACCAGATACGCAGTATTTT.

The chain couples TRBV6-1 to TRBJ1-1, with a tentative D call TRBD1 (5 bases). There are 11 residues in the CDR3. The germline V gene has CDR1 MNHNS and CDR2 SASEGT. The V gene lost 10 bases and the J gene lost 8 bases, with 14 bases spanning the gap. The CDR3 DNA sequence: TGTGCCACCTTGAGGGGAGGGGAAGCTTTCTTT. Translated, it gives CATLRGGEAFF.